These 12 T cell receptor beta chains came from one sample sequenced in a study of blood T cell repertoires in COVID-19. Measured with immunoSEQ multiplex PCR; TCRdb has only the in-frame clones, and not every one. The repertoire holds over 200,000 clones, with around 84% as singletons. The material sequenced was peripheral blood. The source of these receptors is an elderly woman with active or convalescent COVID-19.

The J gene is TRBJ1-1, the V gene TRBV6-2 or TRBV6-3; D unclear. With 4 bases removed from V and 5 bases from J, the gap between germline ends came to 11 bases. The CDR3 spans 13 residues. Germline V CDR1 and CDR2: MNHEY, SVGEGT. Here the CDR3 reads CASSWARRTEAFF. DNA of the CDR3: TGTGCCAGCAGTTGGGCAAGAAGGACTGAAGCTTTCTTT.

The gene calls are TRBV5-1 and TRBJ2-5, with TRBD2 matching 10 bases. Germline CDR1 reads SGHRS; CDR2 reads YFSETQ. This CDR3 region has 14 residues. V shed 6 bases, J shed 1 base, and the junction held 3 bases outside the gene matches. This CDR3 reads CASTLAGGQETQYF. The CDR3 coding sequence is TGCGCCAGCACCTTAGCGGGGGGCCAAGAGACCCAGTACTTC.

This clone appeared once. This chain links TRBV11-3 with TRBJ2-1; 7 bases map to TRBD1. The CDR3 runs to 13 residues. Per the germline V gene, CDR1 is SGHNT and CDR2 is YENEEA. V lost 2 bases and J lost 12; bases outside the gene matches: 7. CDR3 sequence (DNA): TGTGCCAGCAGCTTAATAGGGGGCCCTCGGCAGTTCTTC. Translated, it gives CASSLIGGPRQFF.

The V gene is TRBV5-6, the J gene TRBJ1-6, with 10 bases aligning to TRBD1. Germline loops: CDR1 SGHDT, CDR2 YYEEEE. Trimming took 0 bases from V and 9 from J; bases not matched to a gene: 3. CDR3 length: 15 residues. CDR3 residues: CASSLEDRGSSPLHF. In DNA form, the CDR3 reads TGTGCCAGCAGCTTGGAGGACAGGGGGAGTTCACCCCTCCACTTT.

This clone came up a few times. The gene calls are TRBV7-2 and TRBJ2-7, with 9 bases matching TRBD1. The V gene's germline CDR1 is SGHTA and CDR2 FQGNSA. This CDR3 has 17 residues. Trimming removed 1 base from V and 5 bases from J; junction bases left unmatched: 12. In DNA, the CDR3 is TGTGCCAGCAGCTTAGAGACTACCGGGACAGGGTCCCACGAGCAGTACTTC. Its protein product is CASSLETTGTGSHEQYF.

The rearrangement links TRBV11-3 to TRBJ2-3; TRBD2 aligns across 13 bases. The CDR3 is made up of 17 amino acids. Losses at the gene ends were 4 bases for V and 4 bases for J; bases not matched to a gene: 8. The germline gives CDR1 SGHNT, CDR2 YENEEA. The CDR3 spells CASSSGLAGVWADTQYF. The CDR3 DNA follows: TGTGCCAGCAGCTCCGGACTAGCGGGAGTGTGGGCAGATACGCAGTATTTT.

The chain employs TRBV5-6 and TRBJ2-1, with D possibly being TRBD2 (6 bases). This CDR3 spans 17 amino acids. V dropped 4 bases and J dropped 0 bases, with 17 bases sitting between them. CDR1 is SGHDT and CDR2 is YYEEEE in the germline V gene. CDR3 in DNA: TGTGCCAGCAGCCCGGAACCGGGACTCAGCTCCTACAATGAGCAGTTCTTC. The encoded protein is CASSPEPGLSSYNEQFF.

This clone came up once. J is TRBJ2-1 and V is TRBV7-2; 13 nucleotides agree with TRBD2. The CDR3 is 16 residues long. Trimming took 0 bases from V and 12 from J; bases not matched to a gene: 8. Germline CDR1 and CDR2: SGHTA and FQGNSA. CDR3 coding DNA: TGTGCCAGCAGCTTAGCAGGGACTAGCGGGGTCACGGGGCAGTTCTTC. It codes for CASSLAGTSGVTGQFF.

This chain joins TRBV25-1 and TRBJ2-1; no firm D call. In germline, CDR1 is MGHDK, CDR2 SYGVNS. CDR3 length equals 13 residues. Trimming pared 5 bases from V and 3 bases from J, leaving 8 bases between. CDR3 amino acids: CASSLSSYNEQFF. The DNA of the CDR3 is TGTGCCAGCAGTCTCTCCAGCTACAATGAGCAGTTCTTC.

The chain employs TRBV2 and TRBJ1-2, with D perhaps matching TRBD1 (6 bases). V was shortened by 4 bases and J by 5 bases, with 17 bases between the two germline ends. Germline V gives CDR1 SNHLY, CDR2 FYNNEI. This CDR3 is built from 15 residues. As DNA, the CDR3 is TGTGCCAGCAGTGGGGCCGCACAGGGTATTTATGGCTACACCTTC. Residues: CASSGAAQGIYGYTF.

This chain uses TRBV28 with TRBJ2-1, with 11 bases fitting TRBD1. The junction had 10 bases not matched to a gene; V was cut back by 6 bases and J by 9 bases. Germline CDR1 and CDR2: MDHEN and SYDVKM. The CDR3 is 15 residues long. CDR3 sequence: CASSPGDRGNGEQFF. The CDR3 bases are TGTGCCAGCAGCCCCGGGGACAGGGGGAACGGTGAGCAGTTCTTC.

The chain links TRBV5-6 to TRBJ2-7; D perhaps matches TRBD1 (5 bases). The CDR3 runs 15 residues. V dropped 4 bases and J dropped 5 bases, with 19 bases sitting between them. The germline V gene encodes CDR1 SGHDT and CDR2 YYEEEE. In nucleotides, the CDR3 is TGTGCCAGCAGCCCCACAGGCGTCCATGGGAACGAGCAGTACTTC. Translating gives CASSPTGVHGNEQYF.